This T cell receptor beta chain emerged from a study of CD8+CD57+ T cells in acquired aplastic anemia. Turning to the study itself: For CD4+ cells, healthy donors had an average of roughly 11 million reads.

Only one count was recorded for this clonotype. Genomic DNA, the template, was used for profiling of the TCR beta VDJ and CDR3. TCRdb analysed the reads with MiXCR anew, one entry per CDR3 protein. This sample has around 400,000 distinct CDR3 sequences, with about 70% found just once. The CDR3 length is 15 residues. CDR1 is DFQATT, CDR2 SNEGSKA, per germline (reference sequence). With 6 bases clipped from V and 3 bases from J, the junction kept 7 bases outside the gene matches. The sequence derives from a human donor in good health, serving as a control. The specimen sequenced was sorted CD4+, CD8+, or CD8+CD57+ T cells (not recorded which) from PBMCs. This chain connects TRBV20-1 to TRBJ2-7; 14 bases fit TRBD2. This CDR3 is CSALGLAGASYEQYF. In DNA, the CDR3 is TGCAGTGCCCTGGGACTAGCGGGGGCCAGCTACGAGCAGTACTTC.